These T cell receptor beta chains were read from a single sample in a study of healthy donors' naive CD4 and CD8 T cells. One entry per CDR3 protein, called by TCRdb with MiXCR from the reads. Among approximately 180,000 distinct CDR3 sequences, around 80% were seen once, and the ten largest hold less than 2.5%. Material: naive CD4+ and CD8+ T cells sorted from blood, pooled from several donors. The receptors were gathered from a pool of human donors in good health; the sample pools cells from several healthy donors. CDR3s include the opening cysteine and the closing phenylalanine or tryptophan. D genes are given only for firm matches. Some rows have no size entry. The others give once, few or many, or a class for an expanded clone.

clone size	D gene	V gene	J gene	CDR3 protein	CDR3 DNA
NA	TRBD1	TRBV29-1	TRBJ1-2	CSVATGNNYGYTF	TGCAGCGTAGCGACAGGGAACAACTATGGCTACACCTTC
NA	TRBD1	TRBV27	TRBJ1-2	CASRDRGNGYTF	TGTGCCAGCAGGGACAGGGGAAATGGCTACACCTTC
NA	NA	TRBV29-1	TRBJ2-2	CSVGSATNTGELFF	TGCAGCGTTGGGAGCGCCACGAACACCGGGGAGCTGTTTTTT
few	NA	TRBV27	TRBJ2-4	CASSWSGSVGDIQYF	TGTGCCAGCAGTTGGTCGGGGTCGGTGGGAGACATTCAGTACTTC
NA	TRBD2	TRBV19	TRBJ2-7	CASSTDSGFAYEQYF	TGTGCCAGTAGCACCGATAGCGGGTTCGCCTACGAGCAGTACTTC
NA	NA	TRBV27	TRBJ2-1	CAAGFYNEQFF	TGTGCCGCCGGCTTTTACAATGAGCAGTTCTTC
NA	NA	TRBV4-2	TRBJ2-7	CASSQESRQAYEQYF	TGTGCCAGCAGCCAAGAATCGCGGCAGGCCTACGAGCAGTACTTC
NA	TRBD1	TRBV6-1	TRBJ1-2	CASSYVQGQRYGYTF	TGTGCCAGCAGTTATGTTCAGGGACAGAGATATGGCTACACCTTC
NA	NA	TRBV19	TRBJ2-1	CASSIQGGLSYNEQFF	TGTGCCAGTAGTATACAGGGAGGATTGTCCTACAATGAGCAGTTCTTC
NA	NA	TRBV15	TRBJ1-3	CATSRDQGFGNTIYF	TGTGCCACCAGCAGAGATCAGGGGTTCGGAAACACCATATATTTT
NA	NA	TRBV6-1	TRBJ1-5	CASSEALGYSNQPQHF	TGTGCCAGCAGTGAAGCGCTCGGCTATAGCAATCAGCCCCAGCATTTT
NA	NA	TRBV29-1	TRBJ2-7	CSAEGGLHSYEQYF	TGCAGCGCCGAGGGCGGCCTCCACTCCTACGAGCAGTACTTC
NA	NA	TRBV13	TRBJ1-1	CASSFLRTEAFF	TGTGCCAGCAGCTTTCTGAGGACTGAAGCTTTCTTT
NA	NA	TRBV6-2/TRBV6-3	TRBJ2-3	CASRTPGALGDTQYF	TGTGCCAGCCGGACACCGGGAGCCCTCGGAGATACGCAGTATTTT
NA	NA	TRBV5-1	TRBJ1-5	CASSLDGITGRPQHF	TGCGCCAGCAGCTTGGACGGGATCACGGGACGGCCCCAGCATTTT
NA	TRBD1	TRBV19	TRBJ1-2	CASSIGTGTSYGYTF	TGTGCCAGTAGTATTGGGACAGGGACCAGCTATGGCTACACCTTC
NA	NA	TRBV19	TRBJ1-1	CASSIDPSDTEAFF	TGTGCCAGTAGTATCGACCCTTCGGACACTGAAGCTTTCTTT
NA	NA	TRBV5-5	TRBJ1-1	CASSVPPTGPVEAFF	TGTGCCAGCAGCGTCCCACCAACAGGGCCTGTTGAAGCTTTCTTT
NA	NA	TRBV19	TRBJ1-2	CASSSWTQTYGYTF	TGTGCCAGTAGTTCATGGACACAAACTTATGGCTACACCTTC
NA	NA	TRBV6-1	TRBJ1-1	CASIQGPMNTEAFF	TGTGCCAGCATCCAAGGGCCCATGAACACTGAAGCTTTCTTT
NA	NA	TRBV19	TRBJ2-5	CASSIDGTEETQYF	TGTGCCAGTAGTATCGACGGCACCGAGGAGACCCAGTACTTC
NA	NA	TRBV29-1	TRBJ2-3	CSVEELASTDTQYF	TGCAGCGTTGAAGAACTCGCTAGCACAGATACGCAGTATTTT
NA	NA	TRBV10-3	TRBJ2-3	CAISEPQGRLAVVSTDTQYF	TGTGCCATCAGTGAGCCACAGGGTCGGCTCGCGGTAGTGAGCACAGATACGCAGTATTTT
NA	NA	TRBV29-1	TRBJ2-3	CSVRASATLLDTQYF	TGCAGCGTTCGGGCTAGCGCGACACTATTGGATACGCAGTATTTT
NA	NA	TRBV13	TRBJ2-3	CASSPRRATSTDTQYF	TGTGCCAGCAGCCCGCGGAGGGCCACTAGCACAGATACGCAGTATTTT
few	NA	TRBV12-3/TRBV12-4	TRBJ2-1	CASSRLGALSYNEQFF	TGTGCCAGCAGCCGCCTCGGGGCTCTCTCCTACAATGAGCAGTTCTTC
once	TRBD1	TRBV29-1	TRBJ2-1	CSVETGVPYNEQFF	TGCAGCGTCGAGACAGGGGTTCCCTACAATGAGCAGTTCTTC